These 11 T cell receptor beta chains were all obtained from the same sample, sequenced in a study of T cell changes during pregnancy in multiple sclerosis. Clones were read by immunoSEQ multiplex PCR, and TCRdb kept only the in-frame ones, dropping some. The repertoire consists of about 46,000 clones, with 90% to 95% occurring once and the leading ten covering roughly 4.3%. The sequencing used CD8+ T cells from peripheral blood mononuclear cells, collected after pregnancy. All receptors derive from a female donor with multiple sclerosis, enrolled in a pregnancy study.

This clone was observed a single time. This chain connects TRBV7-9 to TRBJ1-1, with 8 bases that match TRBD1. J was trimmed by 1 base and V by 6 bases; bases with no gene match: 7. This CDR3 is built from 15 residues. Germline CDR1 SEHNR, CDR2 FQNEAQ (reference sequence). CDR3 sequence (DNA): TGTGCCAGCAGTAGCCTGACAGGGGCGAACACTGAAGCTTTCTTT. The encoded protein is CASSSLTGANTEAFF.

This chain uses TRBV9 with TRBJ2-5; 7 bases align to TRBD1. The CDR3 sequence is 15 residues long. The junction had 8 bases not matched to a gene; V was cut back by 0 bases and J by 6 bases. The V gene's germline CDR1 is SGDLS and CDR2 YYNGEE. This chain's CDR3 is CASSVAGTAGQTQYF. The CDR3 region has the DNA TGTGCCAGCAGCGTAGCCGGGACAGCAGGACAGACCCAGTACTTC.

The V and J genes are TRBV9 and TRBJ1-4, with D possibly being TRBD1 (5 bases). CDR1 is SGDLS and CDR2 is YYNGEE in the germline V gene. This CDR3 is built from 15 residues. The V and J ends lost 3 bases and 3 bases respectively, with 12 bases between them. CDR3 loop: CASSARGWANEKLFF. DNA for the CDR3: TGTGCCAGCAGCGCTCGGGGGTGGGCTAATGAAAAACTGTTTTTT.

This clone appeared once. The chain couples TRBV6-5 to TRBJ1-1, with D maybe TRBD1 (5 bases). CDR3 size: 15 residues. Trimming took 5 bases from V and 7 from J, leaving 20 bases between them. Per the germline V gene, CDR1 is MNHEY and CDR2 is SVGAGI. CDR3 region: CASSIYPRGPNEAFF. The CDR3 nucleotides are TGTGCCAGCAGTATATACCCAAGGGGTCCGAATGAAGCTTTCTTT.

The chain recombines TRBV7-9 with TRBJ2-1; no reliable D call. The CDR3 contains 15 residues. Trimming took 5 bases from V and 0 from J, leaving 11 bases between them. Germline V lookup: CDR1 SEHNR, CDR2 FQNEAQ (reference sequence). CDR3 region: CASSLALSSYNEQFF. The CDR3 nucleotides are TGTGCCAGCAGCCTCGCCCTGAGCTCCTACAATGAGCAGTTCTTC.

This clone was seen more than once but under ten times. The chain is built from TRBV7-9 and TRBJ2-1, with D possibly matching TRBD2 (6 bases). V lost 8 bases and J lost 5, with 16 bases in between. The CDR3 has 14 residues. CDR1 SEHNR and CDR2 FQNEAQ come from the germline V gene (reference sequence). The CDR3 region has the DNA TGTGCCAGCCTCTTCGGGACTCTAAACAATGAGCAGTTCTTC. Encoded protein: CASLFGTLNNEQFF.

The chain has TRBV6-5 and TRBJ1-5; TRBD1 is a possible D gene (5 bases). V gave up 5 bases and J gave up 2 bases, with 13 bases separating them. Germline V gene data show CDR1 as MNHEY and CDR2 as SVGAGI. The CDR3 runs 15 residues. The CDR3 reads CASSLRGGGNQPQHF. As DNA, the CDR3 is TGTGCCAGCAGTCTACGGGGGGGAGGCAATCAGCCCCAGCATTTT.

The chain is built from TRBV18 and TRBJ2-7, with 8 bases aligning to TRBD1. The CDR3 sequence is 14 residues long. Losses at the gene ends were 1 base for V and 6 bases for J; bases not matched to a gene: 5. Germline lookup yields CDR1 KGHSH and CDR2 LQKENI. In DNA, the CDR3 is TGTGCCAGCTCACCACAGGACAGGGATCGCGAGCAGTACTTC. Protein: CASSPQDRDREQYF.

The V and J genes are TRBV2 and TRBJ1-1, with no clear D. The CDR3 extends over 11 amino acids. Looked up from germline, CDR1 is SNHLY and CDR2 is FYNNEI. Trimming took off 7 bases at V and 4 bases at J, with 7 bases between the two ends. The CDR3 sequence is CASTGSTEAFF. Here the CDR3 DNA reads TGTGCCAGCACGGGTTCCACTGAAGCTTTCTTT.

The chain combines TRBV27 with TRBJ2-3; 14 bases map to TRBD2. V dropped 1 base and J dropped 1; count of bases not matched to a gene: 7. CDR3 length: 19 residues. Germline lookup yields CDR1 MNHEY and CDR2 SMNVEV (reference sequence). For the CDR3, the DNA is TGTGCCAGCAGTTTATATGGACTAGCGGGAGGCAGGGGCACAGATACGCAGTATTTT. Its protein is CASSLYGLAGGRGTDTQYF.

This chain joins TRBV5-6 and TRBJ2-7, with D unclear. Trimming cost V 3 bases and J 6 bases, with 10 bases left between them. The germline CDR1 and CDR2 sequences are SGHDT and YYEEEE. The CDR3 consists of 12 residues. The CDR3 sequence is CASSSGYAEQYF. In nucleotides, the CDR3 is TGTGCCAGCAGCTCGGGTTACGCCGAGCAGTACTTC.